The TCR beta chain described here comes from a study of blood T cell repertoires in COVID-19. For the study at large: Samples came from the United States, Italy and Spain, spanning acute and convalescent COVID-19. PBMCs, B-cell-depleted T cells, or T cells provided the cDNA or gDNA that made up the material.

After removal of 2 bases from V and 3 bases from J, the junction contained 11 bases not matched to a gene. The CDR3 has 17 residues. Germline V gene lookup returns CDR1 LGHDT and CDR2 YNNKEL (reference sequence). As handled by the study authors: Amplifying reference gene primers gave estimates of nucleated cell counts. Measured with immunoSEQ multiplex PCR; TCRdb has only the in-frame clones, and not every one. Clonal size and the V and J genes are those of that table, whereas D and trimming came from the DNA. Among about 200,000 clones listed, 80% to 90% were seen once. Source material: peripheral blood. The receptor comes from a woman aged 45-65 years with acute or convalescent COVID-19. This chain uses TRBV3-1 (or the pseudogene TRBV3-2) with TRBJ2-3; 7 nucleotides align to TRBD2. CDR3 bases: TGTGCCAGCAGCCAAACCGAACTAGCGTATATAACAGATACGCAGTATTTT. This sequence encodes CASSQTELAYITDTQYF.